This T cell receptor beta chain was observed in a study of T cell changes during pregnancy in multiple sclerosis. This CDR3 spans 15 amino acids. V lost 3 bases and J lost 7; bases outside the gene matches: 10. Germline-derived CDR1 and CDR2 are SGHRS and YFSETQ. Clones were read by immunoSEQ multiplex PCR, and TCRdb kept only the in-frame ones, dropping some. Here the sample spans 30,000 to 40,000 clones, 90% to 95% being singletons. This clone was seen just once. The input for sequencing was CD4+ T cells from peripheral blood mononuclear cells, taken in the third trimester of pregnancy. This chain links TRBV5-1 with TRBJ2-1, with 7 positions matching TRBD1. The TCR originated in a female donor in good health, enrolled as a control in a pregnancy study. The CDR3 here is CASSWRLKGANEQFF. As DNA, the CDR3 is TGCGCCAGCAGCTGGCGCCTGAAGGGGGCTAATGAGCAGTTCTTC.